Each of the 25 T cell receptor beta chains below was sequenced from the same sample in a study of blood T cells in healthy people across ages. Combining a sample-barcoded 5' primer with a J-beta primer mix, a second PCR ran for roughly 7 to 11 cycles. TCRdb reanalysed the 5' RACE reads using MiXCR and keeps one entry per CDR3 protein. The sample includes 850,000 to 1,300,000 distinct CDR3 sequences, more than 35% of them seen just once. Sequencing input: blood. All receptors derive from a woman aged 55-69 years in good health.

This sequence joins TRBV4-2 and TRBJ2-7; 7 bases align to TRBD2. Germline V gene data show CDR1 as LGHNA and CDR2 as YNFKEQ. This CDR3 spans 14 amino acids. Trimming took 4 bases from V and 7 from J; bases not matched to a gene: 10. The DNA of the CDR3 is TGTGCCAGCAGCCCTGCGCCTTCCGGGAGGGAGCAGTACTTC. Protein product: CASSPAPSGREQYF.

The rearrangement links TRBV4-1 to TRBJ1-6; no clear D. CDR3 size: 14 residues. Trimming took off 2 bases at V and 10 bases at J, with 12 bases between the two ends. Looked up from germline, CDR1 is MGHRA and CDR2 is YSYEKL. The CDR3 DNA sequence: TGCGCCAGCAGCCAAATCGCAGCCGTATCACCCCTCCACTTT. It codes for CASSQIAAVSPLHF.

Only a few counts were recorded for this clonotype. CDR3: CASSYSIAGVSRYEQYF. The DNA of the CDR3 is TGTGCCAGCAGTTACTCGATAGCCGGAGTAAGCCGGTACGAGCAGTACTTC. The chain recombines TRBV6-5 with TRBJ2-7; D is unclear. The CDR3 sequence is 17 residues long. The V end lost 0 bases, the J end lost 4 bases, and 19 bases lay between the germline ends. Germline loops: CDR1 MNHEY, CDR2 SVGAGI.

This clonotype was observed a few times. CDR3 sequence (DNA): TGTGCCAGCAGCTTAAAACCCGGCGGGGGATTATCTGGGGCCAACGTCCTGACTTTC. It codes for CASSLKPGGGLSGANVLTF. This chain links TRBV7-3 with TRBJ2-6, with 7 nucleotides matching TRBD2. The CDR3 covers 19 residues. The germline V gene encodes CDR1 SGHTA and CDR2 FQGTGA. Trimming removed 1 base from V and 1 base from J; junction bases left unmatched: 10.

This clonotype was counted many times. J is TRBJ2-5 and V is TRBV27, with 7 bases fitting TRBD2. CDR3 length: 11 amino acids. Per germline, CDR1 MNHEY and CDR2 SMNVEV (reference sequence). The V gene end was trimmed by 8 bases and the J gene end by 5 bases; junction bases not matched to a gene: 2. CDR3 nucleotide sequence: TGTGCCAGCTGGCGGGGGGAGACCCAGTACTTC. Encoded protein: CASWRGETQYF.

V gene TRBV20-1 combines with J gene TRBJ2-5, with TRBD2 matching over 8 bases. The CDR3 totals 14 residues. Trimming took 4 bases from V and 6 from J; bases not matched to a gene: 10. Germline CDR1 DFQATT, CDR2 SNEGSKA (reference sequence). The DNA for the CDR3 is TGCAGTGCTACCTGGGCGGGAGGCGGAAAGACCCAGTACTTC. It is translated as CSATWAGGGKTQYF.

This clonotype showed up just a few times. V is TRBV7-9 and J is TRBJ2-7; D is perhaps TRBD1 (5 bases). Germline V gene sequence: CDR1 SEHNR, CDR2 FQNEAQ (reference sequence). V dropped 5 bases and J dropped 1 base, with 12 bases sitting between them. The CDR3 is 14 amino acids. CDR3 nucleotides: TGTGCCAGCAGCCCGGACACCTCTTCCTACGAGCAGTACTTC. The encoded protein is CASSPDTSSYEQYF.

The genes are TRBV20-1 and TRBJ1-2, with D hard to call. Between the trimmed V and J ends, which lost 0 bases and 4 bases, there was a span of 15 bases. The CDR3 contains 15 residues. In germline, CDR1 is DFQATT, CDR2 SNEGSKA (reference sequence). CDR3 nucleotides: TGCAGTGCTAGAGATACCCGACTTTGGAGCTATGGCTACACCTTC. Translating gives CSARDTRLWSYGYTF.

With respect to this clonotype: A read error is likely, as this CDR3 ends without the conserved phenylalanine or tryptophan. The V call is TRBV2, the J call TRBJ1-2; 10 bases are a match to TRBD1. Germline CDR1 reads SNHLY; CDR2 reads FYNNEI. The CDR3 sequence is 14 residues long. J was trimmed by 4 bases and V by 6 bases; bases with no gene match: 5. The CDR3 region is CASRTGGKTYGYTL. Written as DNA, the CDR3 is TGTGCCAGCAGGACAGGGGGCAAGACCTATGGCTACACCTTA.

The chain carries TRBV7-2 and TRBJ1-1; 9 bases map to TRBD1. CDR3 length: 15 amino acids. J gave up 3 bases and V 5 bases, and 7 bases lay outside the gene matches. The germline V gene has CDR1 SGHTA and CDR2 FQGNSA. The CDR3 is CASSGTGTGHTEAFF. DNA of the CDR3: TGTGCCAGCAGCGGAACCGGGACAGGGCACACTGAAGCTTTCTTT.

The genes are TRBV29-1 and TRBJ2-1; weak D call: TRBD2 (6 bases). The CDR3 runs 19 residues. Trimming took off 2 bases at V and 5 bases at J, with 28 bases between the two ends. From germline, CDR1 is SQVTM and CDR2 ANQGSEA. The CDR3 reads CSVESPFEGGIPTNNEQFF. For the CDR3, the DNA is TGCAGCGTTGAATCCCCTTTTGAGGGAGGAATACCGACGAACAATGAGCAGTTCTTC.

This clonotype was observed many times. The chain links TRBV20-1 to TRBJ2-3, with a weak D call TRBD2 (5 bases). The CDR3 runs to 15 residues. The germline V gene encodes CDR1 DFQATT and CDR2 SNEGSKA (reference sequence). Trimming removed 0 bases at V and 4 bases at J, with 14 bases between. In DNA form, the CDR3 reads TGCAGTGCTAGAGATCTCGGACTTGGGGCAGATACGCAGTATTTT. Translating gives CSARDLGLGADTQYF.

The chain uses TRBV2 and TRBJ2-7; possibly TRBD2 for D (7 bases). V lost 6 bases and J 6 bases, leaving 12 bases between the germline ends. The CDR3 contains 12 residues. Germline values: CDR1 SNHLY, CDR2 FYNNEI. CDR3 DNA sequence: TGTGCCAGCAGATGGGGGGGCTGCGAGCAGTACTTC. Protein product: CASRWGGCEQYF.

This clonotype was found a few times. V and J are TRBV6-6 and TRBJ2-5; D is ambiguous. Germline assignment: CDR1 MNHNY and CDR2 SVGAGI (reference sequence). The CDR3 runs 15 residues. The germline V and J ends were trimmed by 1 base and 0 bases, with 9 bases remaining between them. As DNA, the CDR3 is TGTGCCAGCAGTTACTTAGGCCAGTACCAAGAGACCCAGTACTTC. This codes for CASSYLGQYQETQYF.

V is TRBV7-9 and J is TRBJ2-3; unclear D gene. CDR1 and CDR2 from the germline V gene are SEHNR and FQNEAQ (reference sequence). The germline V and J ends were trimmed by 6 bases and 5 bases, with 9 bases remaining between them. The CDR3 loop spans 12 amino acids. This CDR3 is CASRRWGDTQYF. CDR3 coding DNA: TGTGCCAGCAGGCGTTGGGGAGATACGCAGTATTTT.

The rearrangement links TRBV28 to TRBJ2-7; 10 nucleotides match TRBD2. Germline V lookup: CDR1 MDHEN, CDR2 SYDVKM. This CDR3 comprises 16 residues. V was pared by 7 bases and J by 3 bases, with 12 bases of the junction left unmatched. The CDR3 nucleotides are TGTGCCAGCAACTCTCTAGCGGGAGACGCTCACTACGAGCAGTACTTC. It translates to CASNSLAGDAHYEQYF.

The CDR3 protein is CASSLPFGEGTQYF. The CDR3 region has the DNA TGCGCCAGCAGCCTGCCCTTCGGGGAGGGGACCCAGTACTTC. The rearrangement uses TRBV4-1 and TRBJ2-7; TRBD2 matches 7 bases. TRBJ2-5 matches the DNA end more closely, so the J call is doubtful. This CDR3 is 14 amino acids long. Germline CDR1 is MGHRA and CDR2 is YSYEKL.

The chain couples TRBV4-1 to TRBJ2-4, with 8 bases lining up with TRBD2. Near its end, the DNA agrees better with TRBJ2-7, so the J call may be wrong. Germline CDR1 reads MGHRA; CDR2 reads YSYEKL. The CDR3 runs 16 residues. The CDR3 here is CASSQEGGSGTYEQYF. The CDR3 region has the DNA TGCGCCAGCAGCCAAGAGGGGGGTAGCGGGACCTACGAGCAGTACTTC.

The chain joins TRBV29-1 to TRBJ2-2, with no clear D. The CDR3 has 12 residues. V lost 4 bases and J 1 base, leaving 4 bases between the germline ends. The V gene's germline CDR1 is SQVTM and CDR2 ANQGSEA. The CDR3 coding sequence is TGCAGCGTTGGGGGGAACACCGGGGAGCTGTTTTTT. Encoded protein: CSVGGNTGELFF.

The chain couples TRBV6-6 to TRBJ1-1; TRBD1 agrees at 8 bases. The V gene end was trimmed by 6 bases and the J gene end by 1 base; junction bases not matched to a gene: 7. The CDR3 contains 15 residues. CDR1 and CDR2 (germline): MNHNY, SVGAGI (reference sequence). The CDR3 nucleotides read TGTGCCAGCAGCCTGAGGACAGGGCCGAACACTGAAGCTTTCTTT. Its protein is CASSLRTGPNTEAFF.

Regarding this clonotype: A single base separates this from a much larger clone, so it may be a read error. This chain connects TRBV5-1 to TRBJ2-3; a possible D gene is TRBD2 (5 bases). Germline V gene data show CDR1 as SGHRS and CDR2 as YFSETQ. CDR3 length: 15 amino acids. The CDR3 loop is CASTSSGESTDSQYF. The CDR3 nucleotides are TGCGCCAGCACCTCCTCCGGGGAGAGCACAGATTCGCAGTATTTT. Full variable domain (rest looked up from reference TRBV5-1 and TRBJ2-3): KAGVTQTPRYLIKTRGQQVTLSCSPISGHRSVSWYQQTPGQGLQFLFEYFSETQRNKGNFPGRFSGRQFSNSRSEMNVSTLELGDSALYLCASTSSGESTDSQYFGPGTRLTVL.

This clonotype was seen only a few times. The chain combines TRBV7-9 with TRBJ2-5; D remains unclear. The last part of the DNA fits TRBJ2-7 better; the J call may be wrong. Germline V lookup: CDR1 SEHNR, CDR2 FQNEAQ (reference sequence). This CDR3 has 13 amino acids. The DNA of the CDR3 is TGTGCCAGCAGCTTAGGGCCCAAAGACGAGCAGTACTTC. Translation gives CASSLGPKDEQYF.

The rearrangement joins TRBV3-1 to TRBJ2-1; either TRBD1 or TRBD2 may fit D (5 bases each). The V end lost 6 bases, the J end lost 4 bases, and 10 bases lay between the germline ends. CDR1 is LGHDT and CDR2 is YNNKEL in the germline V gene (reference sequence). CDR3 length: 13 amino acids. CDR3 sequence: CASSQGRYNEQFF. The DNA for the CDR3 is TGTGCCAGCAGTCAGGGACGTTACAATGAGCAGTTCTTC.

This rearrangement joins TRBV20-1 to TRBJ2-5; possible D gene TRBD2, 5 bases. The DNA matches TRBJ2-7 better at its end, which makes the J call doubtful. This CDR3 is 12 amino acids long. CDR1 and CDR2 from the germline V gene are DFQATT and SNEGSKA (reference sequence). CDR3 loop: CSATDREYEQYF. The CDR3, as DNA: TGCAGTGCTACGGACCGGGAATACGAGCAGTACTTC.

The chain is built from TRBV10-3 and TRBJ1-4; no clear D gene. V dropped 5 bases and J dropped 7 bases, with 8 bases sitting between them. From germline, CDR1 is ENHRY and CDR2 SYGVKD. There are 12 residues in the CDR3. The CDR3 here is CAISSRAEKLFF. DNA for the CDR3: TGTGCCATCAGTTCAAGGGCTGAAAAACTGTTTTTT.